This T cell receptor (beta chain) originates from a study of cytomegalovirus exposure and HLA in healthy donors. Notes on the study in general: Earlier analysis found most TCR beta V segments productive about 87% or about 30% of the time. Later findings reportedly placed an Asian-associated ancestry cluster below the roughly 670-donor mean for N-insertions.

The primer mix had 60 Vbeta and 13 Jbeta primers. Assay used: immunoSEQ multiplex PCR; TCRdb lists only in-frame clones, some missing. The sample includes roughly 160,000 clones, more than 60% seen only once; the top ten take 3% to 3.5%. Of note for this clone: Its antigen is unidentified.

Sample: PBMCs. The sequence was obtained from a woman between 45 and 65 years old in good health and CMV-seropositive.

CDR3 sequence: CASSDGTGGHEKLFF. The CDR3 DNA reads TGTGCCAGCAGTGACGGGACAGGGGGTCATGAAAAACTGTTTTTT. The chain employs TRBV6-1 and TRBJ1-4; 11 nucleotides match TRBD1. CDR1 and CDR2 from the germline V gene are MNHNS and SASEGT. The CDR3 covers 15 residues. The V gene end was trimmed by 3 bases and the J gene end by 6 bases; junction bases not matched to a gene: 3.